Below, 21 T cell receptor beta chains from the same sample are listed, as sequenced in a study of cytomegalovirus exposure and HLA in healthy donors. Primers included in the PCR were 60 Vbeta and 13 Jbeta primers. The assay was immunoSEQ multiplex PCR, and TCRdb's table has in-frame clones only and misses some. The sample records roughly 180,000 clones, around 80% being singletons. The material sequenced was PBMCs. Receptors originate from a woman aged 18-29 years in good health and CMV-seropositive.

V usage is TRBV27 and J usage is TRBJ2-2; D remains unclear. The germline V gene encodes CDR1 MNHEY and CDR2 SMNVEV (reference sequence). Trimming took off 2 bases at V and 7 bases at J, with 8 bases between the two ends. There are 13 residues in the CDR3. As DNA, the CDR3 is TGTGCCAGCAGTTTAGAGGTTGGCGGGGAGCTGTTTTTT. Translation: CASSLEVGGELFF.

This clone was observed once. One end of the junction is discordant with germline, which a read error may explain. V gene TRBV5-1 combines with J gene TRBJ2-1; D remains ambiguous. The CDR3 totals 15 residues. CDR1 SGHRS and CDR2 YFSETQ come from the germline V gene. The CDR3 DNA follows: TGCGCCAGCAGCCGGGTTATCGACTCCTCCAATGAGCAGTTCTTC. Its protein product is CASSRVIDSSNEQFF.

CDR3 region: CASSIVTGGLSSGNTIYF. CDR3 DNA: TGTGCCAGTAGTATCGTGACGGGAGGGTTAAGCTCTGGAAACACCATATATTTT. The chain has TRBV19 and TRBJ1-3; D gene uncertain. The germline V and J ends were trimmed by 3 bases and 0 bases, with 18 bases remaining between them. The CDR3 sequence is 18 residues long. Germline V lookup: CDR1 LNHDA, CDR2 SQIVND (reference sequence).

V is TRBV5-1 and J is TRBJ2-5, with 9 bases fitting TRBD1. Germline CDR1 is SGHRS and CDR2 is YFSETQ. Trimming cost V 3 bases and J 5 bases; bases outside gene matches: 5. This CDR3 is 14 amino acids long. In DNA, the CDR3 is TGCGCCAGCAGCTCGGGACAGGGCGGCGAGACCCAGTACTTC. Amino acids: CASSSGQGGETQYF.

This clone was seen a handful of times. This chain links TRBV9 with TRBJ2-3, with 9 bases aligning to TRBD1. V gave up 4 bases and J gave up 4 bases; unmatched junction bases: 7. This CDR3 comprises 15 residues. Looked up from germline, CDR1 is SGDLS and CDR2 is YYNGEE. In DNA form, the CDR3 reads TGTGCCAGCAGCAAAAGGACAGGGGAGGCAGATACGCAGTATTTT. Translation: CASSKRTGEADTQYF.

The chain is built from TRBV5-1 and TRBJ1-1, with D unclear. The CDR3 covers 13 residues. The germline V and J ends were trimmed by 4 bases and 1 base, with 8 bases remaining between them. Germline-derived CDR1 and CDR2 are SGHRS and YFSETQ. The CDR3 spells CASSPQANTEAFF. CDR3 DNA: TGCGCCAGCAGCCCCCAAGCGAACACTGAAGCTTTCTTT.

This clone appeared a few times. The chain joins TRBV27 to TRBJ2-7; 7 bases match TRBD2. CDR1 is MNHEY, CDR2 SMNVEV, per germline (reference sequence). V shed 2 bases, J shed 5 bases, and the junction held 9 bases outside the gene matches. The CDR3 totals 15 residues. Written as DNA, the CDR3 is TGTGCCAGCAGTTTAGAGCGGGACTTCACCCACGAGCAGTACGTC. It codes for CASSLERDFTHEQYV.

This clone was counted a few times. The chain employs TRBV6-1 and TRBJ1-2, with 10 bases identical to TRBD1. The J segment lost 8 bases and the V segment lost 5 bases, leaving 5 bases of the junction unmatched. The germline V gene encodes CDR1 MNHNS and CDR2 SASEGT. This CDR3 is built from 13 residues. CDR3 amino acids: CASSRDRGRGYTF. CDR3 nucleotide sequence: TGTGCCAGCAGTCGGGACAGGGGCCGCGGCTACACCTTC.

The genes are TRBV6-5 and TRBJ2-1; 12 bases are shared with TRBD2. V trimming: 10 bases; J trimming: 6 bases; junction bases outside the gene matches: 7. CDR1 MNHEY and CDR2 SVGAGI come from the germline V gene. CDR3 length equals 14 residues. The CDR3 sequence is CATSPSGGANEQFF. As DNA, the CDR3 is TGTGCCACCTCACCTAGCGGGGGGGCCAATGAGCAGTTCTTC.

J is TRBJ2-6 and V is TRBV6-5; TRBD1 agrees at 9 bases. With V trimmed by 2 bases and J by 8 bases, 4 bases remained unmatched. The CDR3 is made up of 15 amino acids. Germline V gives CDR1 MNHEY, CDR2 SVGAGI. This CDR3 is CASSYGGTGPNVLTF. The CDR3 coding sequence is TGTGCCAGCAGTTACGGGGGGACAGGGCCCAACGTCCTGACTTTC.

This clone has more than one count but fewer than ten. The chain joins TRBV6-1 to TRBJ2-6, with a tentative D call TRBD1 (6 bases). Trimming stripped 5 bases from V and 0 bases from J, with 8 bases between. CDR1 is MNHNS and CDR2 is SASEGT in the germline V gene. This CDR3 is 15 amino acids long. The CDR3 is CASSLGASGANVLTF. CDR3 in DNA: TGTGCCAGCAGTTTGGGGGCCTCTGGGGCCAACGTCCTGACTTTC.

This sequence joins TRBV5-1 and TRBJ1-1; D not resolved. This CDR3 is 14 amino acids long. The V and J ends lost 4 bases and 0 bases respectively, with 10 bases between them. Germline V gene sequence: CDR1 SGHRS, CDR2 YFSETQ. In DNA form, the CDR3 reads TGCGCCAGCAGCCACGGACTGTTGAACACTGAAGCTTTCTTT. It yields the protein CASSHGLLNTEAFF. Complete variable domain (other parts from reference TRBV5-1 and TRBJ1-1): KAGVTQTPRYLIKTRGQQVTLSCSPISGHRSVSWYQQTPGQGLQFLFEYFSETQRNKGNFPGRFSGRQFSNSRSEMNVSTLELGDSALYLCASSHGLLNTEAFFGQGTRLTVV.

The chain carries TRBV15 and TRBJ2-3, with TRBD1 matching over 9 bases. Germline V gene sequence: CDR1 LNHNV, CDR2 YYDKDF (reference sequence). The CDR3 is made up of 16 amino acids. Trimming cost V 2 bases and J 1 base; bases outside gene matches: 4. The DNA of the CDR3 is TGTGCCACCAGCAGAAGGAGGACAGGGGGCACAGATACGCAGTATTTT. It encodes CATSRRRTGGTDTQYF.

The J gene is TRBJ1-1, the V gene TRBV7-8; D may be TRBD1 (5 bases). CDR3 size: 13 residues. V lost 3 bases to trimming and J lost 1 base, with 6 bases between them. CDR1 and CDR2 from the germline V gene are SGHVS and FQNEAQ. CDR3 residues: CASSLTENTEAFF. The CDR3 DNA reads as TGTGCCAGCAGCTTGACAGAGAACACTGAAGCTTTCTTT.

The chain's CDR3 is CASSGLSNTQYF. The CDR3 DNA follows: TGTGCCAGTTCCGGTCTAAGTAATACGCAGTATTTT. The chain is built from TRBV28 and TRBJ2-3; D remains ambiguous. The V end was cut by 9 bases, the J end by 7 bases, with 14 bases between. This CDR3 is 12 amino acids long. CDR1 and CDR2 (germline): MDHEN, SYDVKM.

The rearrangement links TRBV27 to TRBJ2-1, with D possibly being TRBD2 (5 bases). There are 14 residues in the CDR3. Per germline, CDR1 MNHEY and CDR2 SMNVEV (reference sequence). V lost 0 bases to trimming and J lost 9 bases, with 12 bases between them. The CDR3 reads CASSLSAVSGEQFF. CDR3 bases: TGTGCCAGCAGTTTATCTGCTGTAAGCGGTGAGCAGTTCTTC.

The J gene is TRBJ2-2, the V gene TRBV4-1; D is possibly TRBD1 (6 bases). In germline, CDR1 is MGHRA, CDR2 YSYEKL. Trimming pared 2 bases from V and 1 base from J, leaving 14 bases between. This CDR3 comprises 17 residues. CDR3 region: CASSQPLEQGNTGELFF. CDR3 nucleotide sequence: TGCGCCAGCAGCCAACCGTTGGAACAGGGGAACACCGGGGAGCTGTTTTTT.

The genes are TRBV7-9 and TRBJ1-2, with 7 bases identical to TRBD1. V lost 4 bases and J lost 6; bases outside the gene matches: 17. Germline V lookup: CDR1 SEHNR, CDR2 FQNEAQ (reference sequence). The CDR3 spans 17 residues. The CDR3 sequence is CASSSYVTGSTRDGYTF. The CDR3 coding sequence is TGTGCCAGCAGCTCCTACGTGACAGGGTCGACGAGGGATGGCTACACCTTC.

The chain recombines TRBV14 with TRBJ2-5, with D possibly being TRBD2 (6 bases). The ends were cut back, 3 bases at V and 1 base at J, with 12 bases in the middle. The V gene's germline CDR1 is SGHDN and CDR2 FVKESK. The CDR3 spans 15 residues. CDR3 region: CASSHPSGFQETQYF. The DNA of the CDR3 is TGTGCCAGCAGCCACCCCAGCGGGTTCCAAGAGACCCAGTACTTC.

This rearrangement joins TRBV10-1 to TRBJ1-1, with D unresolved. V lost 3 bases and J 5 bases, leaving 10 bases between the germline ends. From germline, CDR1 is WNHNN and CDR2 SYGVQD (reference sequence). The CDR3 is made up of 13 amino acids. The CDR3 protein is CASSDRRRTEAFF. Here the CDR3 DNA reads TGCGCCAGCAGTGATCGGAGGAGGACTGAAGCTTTCTTT.

This clone came up once. The J gene is TRBJ1-5, the V gene TRBV10-3; TRBD1 matches at 9 bases. This CDR3 has 17 residues. Germline CDR1 is ENHRY and CDR2 is SYGVKD. J was trimmed by 5 bases and V by 0 bases; bases with no gene match: 8. CDR3 residues: CAISESSAGTGHQPQHF. The DNA of the CDR3 is TGTGCCATCAGTGAGTCCAGCGCCGGGACAGGGCATCAGCCCCAGCATTTT.